This TCR beta chain stems from a study of patients and donors after allogeneic stem cell transplantation. TCRdb fed the RT-PCR reads into MiXCR, producing one record per CDR3 protein. The data contain 150,000 to 250,000 distinct CDR3 sequences, 41% of them seen just once; the ten biggest clones take up 33%. The trim removed 8 bases at V and 4 bases at J, leaving 11 bases unmatched. This CDR3 has 15 residues. This chain joins TRBV12-3 or TRBV12-4 and TRBJ2-3; TRBD1 agrees at 8 bases. The receptor's source is a human donor who was either an allogeneic HSCT recipient or a stem cell or donor lymphocyte infusion donor (not recorded which). It is not recorded whose cells these are; they may come from a transplant donor. The source material was blood, either unsorted or a sorted T cell fraction (not recorded which). The CDR3 region is CASSPGAGGADTQYF. In DNA, the CDR3 is TGTGCCAGCTCCCCGGGGGCAGGGGGCGCAGATACGCAGTATTTT.